One and the same sample provided the 25 T cell receptor beta chains below, sequenced in a study of T cell responses to AZD1222 COVID-19 vaccine (dated by TCRdb to 2020 to 2023). This specimen's time point label, per the study, means: baseline before first vaccination. The library was made by the immunoSEQ multiplex PCR assay. Here the immuneACCESS table is served through TCRdb, limited to in-frame sequences with V and J called. Missing clones are a known gap in these copies; in checked studies unresolved V genes cover under half, and the rest lacks a known reason. For this sample there are approximately 91,000 clones; about 88% appear just once. The top ten hold 13% of the sample. This specimen was peripheral blood, taken on day 0 of AZD1222 vaccination. These receptors originate from an adult in good health.

The chain combines TRBV9 with TRBJ2-2, with D possibly being TRBD1 (6 bases). Germline-derived CDR1 and CDR2 are SGDLS and YYNGEE. This CDR3 region has 14 residues. Deletions cut 4 bases from V and 1 base from J, with 8 bases between. The chain's CDR3 is CASSLGGNTGELFF. The CDR3 DNA reads as TGTGCCAGCAGCCTAGGGGGGAACACCGGGGAGCTGTTTTTT.

The chain links TRBV12-3 or TRBV12-4 to TRBJ1-1; D call uncertain. V was pared by 1 base and J by 1 base, with 4 bases between. CDR3 length: 13 amino acids. CDR3 sequence reads: CASSLGRNTEAFF. In nucleotides, the CDR3 is TGTGCCAGCAGTTTAGGGCGGAACACTGAAGCTTTCTTT.

The chain joins TRBV7-2 to TRBJ2-2, with a tentative D call TRBD1 (6 bases). CDR1 is SGHTA and CDR2 is FQGNSA in the germline V gene. The CDR3 runs 15 residues. V lost 5 bases and J lost 3, with 13 bases in between. DNA for the CDR3: TGTGCCAGCAGCCCACGGACAGACTACACCGGGGAGCTGTTTTTT. Protein product: CASSPRTDYTGELFF.

This clone was observed a few times. V gene TRBV11-2 combines with J gene TRBJ1-2; TRBD1 might be the D (6 bases). Per germline, CDR1 SGHAT and CDR2 FQNNGV. This CDR3 region has 12 residues. V gave up 5 bases and J gave up 4 bases, with 8 bases separating them. The CDR3 region is CASSIQGYGYTF. The CDR3 nucleotides are TGTGCCAGCAGCATACAGGGCTATGGCTACACCTTC.

This chain's CDR3 is CASSLGDRLQETQYF. As DNA, the CDR3 is TGTGCCAGCAGCTTAGGGGACAGGCTACAAGAGACCCAGTACTTC. This chain links TRBV7-9 with TRBJ2-5, with 8 bases that match TRBD1. Trimming took 1 base from V and 2 from J; bases not matched to a gene: 3. The CDR3 totals 15 residues. Germline CDR1 SEHNR, CDR2 FQNEAQ (reference sequence). Full variable domain (remainder filled in from reference TRBV7-9 and TRBJ2-5): DTGVSQNPRHKITKRGQNVTFRCDPISEHNRLYWYRQTLGQGPEFLTYFQNEAQLEKSRLLSDRFSAERPKGSFSTLEIQRTEQGDSAMYLCASSLGDRLQETQYFGPGTRLLVL.

The genes are TRBV4-2 and TRBJ1-3; D might be TRBD1 (5 bases). Between the trimmed V and J ends, which lost 2 bases and 0 bases, there was a span of 11 bases. This CDR3 is built from 16 residues. The germline V gene encodes CDR1 LGHNA and CDR2 YNFKEQ. CDR3 residues: CASSQPTGNSGNTIYF. In nucleotides, the CDR3 is TGTGCCAGCAGCCAACCAACAGGAAACTCTGGAAACACCATATATTTT.

This clone was recorded once. The genes are TRBV21-1 and TRBJ2-7; the DNA was not compared with TRBD1, the D call given in the table. TRBV21-1 represents a pseudogene. The CDR3 runs to 18 residues. CDR3 in DNA: TGTGCCAGCAGCCAAGAGAAAAGAGTGGGCAGTATAACCTACGAGCAGTACTTC. This sequence encodes CASSQEKRVGSITYEQYF.

The CDR3 sequence is CASSFDHPGGNTIYF. The DNA of the CDR3 is TGTGCCAGTAGTTTCGACCATCCCGGTGGAAACACCATATATTTT. This chain links TRBV19 with TRBJ1-3, with D unresolved. This CDR3 region has 15 residues. Trimming took 5 bases from V and 3 from J, leaving 14 bases between them. Germline-derived CDR1 and CDR2 are LNHDA and SQIVND (reference sequence).

The chain has TRBV29-1 and TRBJ1-2; TRBD1 aligns across 7 bases. Germline CDR1 is SQVTM and CDR2 is ANQGSEA. The junction had 2 bases not matched to a gene; V was cut back by 5 bases and J by 5 bases. The CDR3 consists of 11 residues. CDR3 amino acids: CSVRQGYGYTF. The CDR3 nucleotides are TGCAGCGTTCGACAGGGATATGGCTACACCTTC.

The V call is TRBV29-1, the J call TRBJ1-2; D is possibly TRBD1 (5 bases). The CDR3 length is 12 residues. Germline V lookup: CDR1 SQVTM, CDR2 ANQGSEA. Trimming stripped 5 bases from V and 0 bases from J, with 7 bases between. The CDR3 is CSVQTANYGYTF. CDR3 in DNA: TGCAGCGTTCAGACAGCTAACTATGGCTACACCTTC.

The J gene is TRBJ2-3, the V gene TRBV5-4; D is ambiguous. Trimming removed 4 bases from V and 4 bases from J, with 10 bases in between. CDR3 length: 13 residues. The germline V gene encodes CDR1 SGHNT and CDR2 YYREEE (reference sequence). CDR3 DNA sequence: TGTGCCAGCAGCCACCGGACGGCAGATACGCAGTATTTT. Protein: CASSHRTADTQYF.

CDR3 protein: CASKTSGGPYNEQFF. In nucleotides, the CDR3 is TGTGCCAGCAAAACTAGCGGGGGGCCATACAATGAGCAGTTCTTC. The chain has TRBV2 and TRBJ2-1, with 12 bases aligning to TRBD2. V was pared by 7 bases and J by 4 bases, with 5 bases of the junction left unmatched. The CDR3 has 15 residues. Germline values: CDR1 SNHLY, CDR2 FYNNEI.

The chain carries TRBV28 and TRBJ1-6; 8 bases line up with TRBD1. J gave up 10 bases and V 7 bases, and 6 bases lay outside the gene matches. CDR3 size: 13 residues. Looked up from germline, CDR1 is MDHEN and CDR2 is SYDVKM. The CDR3 loop is CASMDRVGSPLHF. The CDR3 DNA follows: TGTGCCAGCATGGACAGGGTTGGATCACCCCTCCACTTT.

J is TRBJ2-7 and V is TRBV3-1 (or the pseudogene TRBV3-2); 7 nucleotides agree with TRBD1. This CDR3 contains 15 residues. In germline, CDR1 is LGHDT, CDR2 YNNKEL (reference sequence). The V gene end was trimmed by 2 bases and the J gene end by 0 bases; junction bases not matched to a gene: 4. CDR3 sequence: CASSQSGTASYEQYF. The DNA for the CDR3 is TGTGCCAGCAGCCAATCCGGGACAGCCTCCTACGAGCAGTACTTC.

There are a few counts of this clone. V usage is TRBV6-5 and J usage is TRBJ2-1; 7 bases line up with TRBD1. The CDR3 length is 12 residues. Germline CDR1 reads MNHEY; CDR2 reads SVGAGI. V lost 4 bases, J lost 15 bases, and 9 bases stayed unmatched. The CDR3 loop is CASSWETGLMFF. CDR3 coding DNA: TGTGCCAGCAGTTGGGAGACAGGGTTGATGTTCTTC.

This chain links TRBV12-3 or TRBV12-4 with TRBJ2-2; D unresolved. V shed 6 bases and J shed 5 bases, with 7 bases lying between them. This CDR3 is 12 amino acids long. CDR3 DNA: TGTGCCAGCAGCCTCGTTACCGGGGAGCTGTTTTTT. It yields the protein CASSLVTGELFF.

This chain connects TRBV6-4 to TRBJ1-1, with 7 bases aligning to TRBD1. Per the germline V gene, CDR1 is MRHNA and CDR2 is SNTAGT. V was pared by 6 bases and J by 3 bases, with 7 bases of the junction left unmatched. The CDR3 covers 14 residues. The CDR3 region is CASRTTGRDTEAFF. The CDR3 DNA reads TGTGCCAGCAGAACGACAGGGAGGGACACTGAAGCTTTCTTT.

The rearrangement links TRBV19 to TRBJ1-5, with D tentatively TRBD1 (6 bases). This CDR3 is built from 15 residues. Germline V gives CDR1 LNHDA, CDR2 SQIVND (reference sequence). The V and J ends lost 10 bases and 0 bases respectively, with 16 bases between them. The CDR3: CATNLRGYSNQPQHF. The CDR3, as DNA: TGTGCCACCAACTTGAGGGGGTATAGCAATCAGCCCCAGCATTTT. Looking up the rest from reference TRBV19 and TRBJ1-5 gives the full variable domain: DGGITQSPKYLFRKEGQNVTLSCEQNLNHDAMYWYRQDPGQGLRLIYYSQIVNDFQKGDIAEGYSVSREKKESFPLTVTSAQKNPTAFYLCATNLRGYSNQPQHFGDGTRLSIL.

V and J are TRBV28 and TRBJ2-5; tentatively, D is TRBD1 (6 bases). V shed 4 bases and J shed 3 bases, with 12 bases lying between them. Per germline, CDR1 MDHEN and CDR2 SYDVKM. This CDR3 is built from 14 residues. The CDR3 sequence is CASSSRAGEETQYF. The CDR3 DNA is TGTGCCAGCAGTTCAAGGGCAGGGGAAGAGACCCAGTACTTC. Full variable domain (outside the CDR3, taken from reference TRBV28 and TRBJ2-5): DVKVTQSSRYLVKRTGEKVFLECVQDMDHENMFWYRQDPGLGLRLIYFSYDVKMKEKGDIPEGYSVSREKKERFSLILESASTNQTSMYLCASSSRAGEETQYFGPGTRLLVL.

This rearrangement joins TRBV21-1 to TRBJ1-2. TRBV21-1 is an annotated pseudogene. The CDR3 has 15 residues. The CDR3, as DNA: TGTGCCAGCACTTACGCTCGAGAGGGAAACTATGGCTACACCTTC. Its translation is CASTYAREGNYGYTF.

A single count supports this clone. V gene TRBV18 combines with J gene TRBJ1-1; D unclear. The CDR3 length is 13 residues. Between the trimmed V and J ends, which lost 6 bases and 0 bases, there was a span of 8 bases. CDR1 and CDR2 from the germline V gene are KGHSH and LQKENI. The CDR3 DNA is TGTGCCAGCTCCAACGGGGTGAACACTGAAGCTTTCTTT. This sequence encodes CASSNGVNTEAFF.

This clone appeared once. CDR3 in amino acids: CASSLSGDRKETQYF. The DNA for the CDR3 is TGTGCCAGCAGCTTAAGCGGGGACCGAAAAGAGACCCAGTACTTC. This rearrangement joins TRBV7-9 to TRBJ2-5; 7 bases align to TRBD2. Trimming cost V 2 bases and J 3 bases; bases outside gene matches: 6. This CDR3 has 15 amino acids. Germline V gene data show CDR1 as SEHNR and CDR2 as FQNEAQ (reference sequence).

This chain joins TRBV19 and TRBJ1-2; weak D call: TRBD1 (6 bases). Trimming took off 4 bases at V and 7 bases at J, with 13 bases between the two ends. The germline V gene has CDR1 LNHDA and CDR2 SQIVND (reference sequence). CDR3 size: 13 residues. Here the CDR3 reads CASSTRDTGGYTF. The CDR3 coding sequence is TGTGCCAGTAGTACCCGGGACACCGGTGGCTACACCTTC.

The chain joins TRBV9 to TRBJ2-3; weak D call: TRBD1 (6 bases). Germline CDR1 reads SGDLS; CDR2 reads YYNGEE. The CDR3 is 15 amino acids. With 3 bases removed from V and 2 bases from J, the gap between germline ends came to 13 bases. CDR3 loop: CASSGQVLATDTQYF. As DNA, the CDR3 is TGTGCCAGCAGCGGACAGGTTCTAGCCACAGATACGCAGTATTTT.

V is TRBV6-2 or TRBV6-3 and J is TRBJ2-3; D uncertain. This CDR3 is built from 15 residues. V was pared by 5 bases and J by 0 bases, with 12 bases between. Germline V gene data show CDR1 as MNHEY and CDR2 as SVGEGT. The chain's CDR3 is CASSPTRTSTDTQYF. The CDR3 DNA reads as TGTGCCAGCAGTCCCACCCGGACCAGCACAGATACGCAGTATTTT.